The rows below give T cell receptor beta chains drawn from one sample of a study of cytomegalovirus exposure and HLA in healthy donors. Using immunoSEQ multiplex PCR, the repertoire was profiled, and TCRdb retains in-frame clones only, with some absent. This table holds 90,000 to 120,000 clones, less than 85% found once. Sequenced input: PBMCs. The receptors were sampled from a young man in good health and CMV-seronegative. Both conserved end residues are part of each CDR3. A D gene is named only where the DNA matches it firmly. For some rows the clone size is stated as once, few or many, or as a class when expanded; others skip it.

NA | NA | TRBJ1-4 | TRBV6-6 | CASSYSVRATNEKLFF | TGTGCCAGCAGTTACTCCGTCCGTGCAACTAATGAAAAACTGTTTTTT
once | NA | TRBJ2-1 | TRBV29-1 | CSVDPTRLVICNEQFF | TGCAGCGTTGACCCGACTCGGCTAGTTATTTGCAATGAGCAGTTCTTC
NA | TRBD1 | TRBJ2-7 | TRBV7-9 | CASSSGQGREQYF | TGTGCCAGCAGCTCGGGACAGGGGAGGGAGCAGTACTTC
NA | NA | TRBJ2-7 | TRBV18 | CASSPLGSSYEQYF | TGTGCCAGCTCACCATTGGGCAGCTCCTACGAGCAGTACTTC
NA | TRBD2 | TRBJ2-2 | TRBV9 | CASSALGGGPNTGELFF | TGTGCCAGCAGCGCGTTGGGCGGGGGGCCTAACACCGGGGAGCTGTTTTTT
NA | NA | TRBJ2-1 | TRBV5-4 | CASSLESRGYYNEQFF | TGTGCCAGCAGCTTGGAATCCAGGGGATACTACAATGAGCAGTTCTTC
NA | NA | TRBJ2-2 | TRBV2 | CASSRQTNTGELFF | TGTGCCAGCAGTCGTCAGACGAACACCGGGGAGCTGTTTTTT
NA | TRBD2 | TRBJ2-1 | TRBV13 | CASSSNPAGARDNEQFF | TGTGCCAGCAGCTCCAACCCAGCGGGGGCGCGTGACAATGAGCAGTTCTTC
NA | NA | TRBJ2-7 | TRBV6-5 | CASSKIWASGDEQYF | TGTGCCAGCAGCAAAATTTGGGCGTCCGGGGACGAGCAGTACTTC
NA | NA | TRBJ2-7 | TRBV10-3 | CAISPGFPTNEQYF | TGTGCCATCAGCCCGGGTTTCCCTACGAACGAGCAGTACTTC
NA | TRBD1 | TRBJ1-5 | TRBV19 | CAAGTARANQPQHF | TGTGCCGCCGGGACAGCGAGGGCTAATCAGCCCCAGCATTTT
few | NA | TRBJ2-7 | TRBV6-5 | CASSTGPSYEQYF | TGTGCCAGCAGTACAGGGCCTTCCTACGAGCAGTACTTC
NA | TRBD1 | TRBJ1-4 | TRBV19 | CASSADRGNEKLFF | TGTGCCAGTAGTGCGGACAGGGGAAATGAAAAACTGTTTTTT
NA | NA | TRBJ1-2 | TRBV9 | CASSAWGGYTF | TGTGCCAGCAGCGCATGGGGCGGCTACACCTTC
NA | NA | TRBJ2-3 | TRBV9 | CASSKGGGDTQYF | TGTGCCAGCAGCAAAGGGGGGGGAGATACGCAGTATTTT
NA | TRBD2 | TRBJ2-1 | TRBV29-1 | CSVVKRGASNEQFF | TGCAGCGTTGTAAAGCGGGGGGCTTCCAATGAGCAGTTCTTC
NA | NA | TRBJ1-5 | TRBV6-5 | CASSLQGTGQPQHF | TGTGCCAGCAGTCTACAGGGTACCGGTCAGCCCCAGCATTTT
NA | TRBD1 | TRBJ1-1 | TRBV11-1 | CASSSLFPWDRTSEAFF | TGTGCCAGCAGCTCTCTATTCCCCTGGGACAGGACTTCTGAAGCTTTCTTT
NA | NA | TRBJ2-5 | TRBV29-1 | CSVSAAQETQYF | TGCAGCGTTTCGGCAGCGCAAGAGACCCAGTACTTC
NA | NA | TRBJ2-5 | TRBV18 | CASSPSGLETQYF | TGTGCCAGCTCACCTAGCGGATTGGAGACCCAGTACTTC
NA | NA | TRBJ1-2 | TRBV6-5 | CASSSTPIYGYTF | TGTGCCAGCAGTTCGACACCAATCTATGGCTACACCTTC
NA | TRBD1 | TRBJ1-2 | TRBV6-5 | CASSSSGGANSYTF | TGTGCCAGCAGCTCCTCAGGGGGCGCGAATAGCTACACCTTC
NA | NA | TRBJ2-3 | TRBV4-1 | CASSQGGYNKGTDTQYF | TGCGCCAGCAGCCAAGGCGGCTACAACAAAGGCACAGATACGCAGTATTTT
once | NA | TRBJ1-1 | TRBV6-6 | CASSDRINTEAFF | TGTGCCAGCAGTGACAGGATAAACACTGAAGCTTTCTTT
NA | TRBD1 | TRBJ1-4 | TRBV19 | CASSRTGEKLFF | TGTGCCAGTAGTCGGACAGGGGAAAAACTGTTTTTT
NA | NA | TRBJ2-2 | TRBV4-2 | CASSQEQPDTGELFF | TGTGCCAGCAGCCAAGAACAGCCAGACACCGGGGAGCTGTTTTTT
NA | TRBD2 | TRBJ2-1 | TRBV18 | CASSANSRGDSYNEQFF | TGTGCCAGCTCAGCCAACTCGCGGGGGGACTCCTACAATGAGCAGTTCTTC
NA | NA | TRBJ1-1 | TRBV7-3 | CASSLTAQAEAFF | TGTGCCAGCAGCTTAACAGCCCAGGCTGAAGCTTTCTTT
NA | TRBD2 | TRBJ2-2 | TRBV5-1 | CASNGGRNTGELFF | TGCGCCAGCAACGGGGGGAGGAACACCGGGGAGCTGTTTTTT
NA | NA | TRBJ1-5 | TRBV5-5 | CASSLGVGAGNQPQHF | TGTGCCAGCAGCTTGGGGGTGGGGGCGGGCAATCAGCCCCAGCATTTT
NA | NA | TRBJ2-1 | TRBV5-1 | CASSWAGPHNEQFF | TGCGCCAGCAGCTGGGCGGGGCCCCACAATGAGCAGTTCTTC
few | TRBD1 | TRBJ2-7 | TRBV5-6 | CASSPGTGNYEQYF | TGTGCCAGCAGCCCCGGGACAGGGAACTACGAGCAGTACTTC
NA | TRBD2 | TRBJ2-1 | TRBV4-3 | CASSQVRPGLAGGTSYNEQFF | TGCGCCAGCAGCCAAGTGAGACCGGGACTAGCGGGGGGGACCTCCTACAATGAGCAGTTCTTC
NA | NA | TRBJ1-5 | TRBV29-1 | CSVKAGSNQPQHF | TGCAGCGTTAAGGCAGGCAGCAATCAGCCCCAGCATTTT
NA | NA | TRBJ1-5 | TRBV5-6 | CASSYRGQPQHF | TGTGCCAGCAGCTACCGGGGTCAGCCCCAGCATTTT
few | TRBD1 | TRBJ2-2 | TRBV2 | CASSEVTGNSGELFF | TGTGCCAGCAGTGAAGTGACAGGGAACTCCGGGGAGCTGTTTTTT
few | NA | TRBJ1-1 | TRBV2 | CASSGGALNTEAFF | TGTGCCAGCAGTGGTGGGGCCCTGAACACTGAAGCTTTCTTT
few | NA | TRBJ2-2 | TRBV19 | CASSIVTGELFF | TGTGCCAGTAGTATAGTAACCGGGGAGCTGTTTTTT
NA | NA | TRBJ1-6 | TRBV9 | CASSVGGLAGSPLHF | TGTGCCAGCAGCGTCGGGGGCCTAGCGGGGTCACCCCTCCACTTT
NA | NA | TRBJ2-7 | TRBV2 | CAIQEVVDEQYF | TGTGCCATACAAGAGGTTGTCGACGAGCAGTACTTC